A selection of T cell receptor beta chains follows, all from one sample in a study of shared T cell receptors in the human thymus. Profiling relied on immunoSEQ multiplex PCR, and the TCRdb table lists in-frame clones only, not all of them. The repertoire holds hundreds of thousands of clones, with 70% to 80% as singletons. These same data were also listed under a study on human thymus T cells.

Sequencing was performed on thymocytes. These receptor sequences come from a boy less than two years old with a congenital heart defect. Each CDR3 is given with its conserved first and last residue. The D gene is left open where the match is weak. Not every row has a clone size; where given, it reads once, few, many or a size class.

D gene,V gene,clone size,J gene,CDR3 DNA,CDR3 protein
TRBD1,TRBV7-9,-,TRBJ2-1,TGTGCCAGCAGCTTAGCGTGGGACAGAATTTCCTACAATGAGCAGTTCTTC,CASSLAWDRISYNEQFF
-,TRBV2,-,TRBJ2-7,TGTGCCAGCAGCTCCAAACGACAGGATGAGTCCTACGAGCAGTACTTC,CASSSKRQDESYEQYF
TRBD1,TRBV6-6,-,TRBJ1-5,TGTGCCAGCAGCAGACAGGGTAATCAGCCCCAGCATTTT,CASSRQGNQPQHF
TRBD1,TRBV2,-,TRBJ2-7,TGTGCCAGCAGTGTTCTTAGGGGGCCCTCCTACGAGCAGTACTTC,CASSVLRGPSYEQYF
TRBD2,TRBV28,-,TRBJ2-2,TGTGCCAGCAGTTCCCGACTAGCGGGAGTCACCGGGGAGCTGTTTTTT,CASSSRLAGVTGELFF
TRBD2,TRBV2,-,TRBJ2-7,TGTGCCAGCAGTGAGTCCGCTAGCGGTTACGAGCAGTACTTC,CASSESASGYEQYF
TRBD2,TRBV27,-,TRBJ2-1,TGTGCCAGCAGTTCGGGACTAGCGGGTGACAATGAGCAGTTCTTC,CASSSGLAGDNEQFF
TRBD2,TRBV7-3,-,TRBJ2-4,TGTGCCAGCAGCTTAGGCGGGAGTGAGAGCAAAAACATTCAGTACTTC,CASSLGGSESKNIQYF
TRBD2,TRBV4-3,-,TRBJ2-3,TGCGCCAGCAGCCAACTCTCCGGACTAGCGGATTCCACAGATACGCAGTATTTT,CASSQLSGLADSTDTQYF
TRBD2,TRBV28,few,TRBJ2-7,TGTGCCAGCAGTTCCCCCCTGGGCGGGAGCTCCTACGAGCAGTACTTC,CASSSPLGGSSYEQYF
-,TRBV5-8,-,TRBJ1-5,TGTGCCAGCAGCTGGCCCCCCGGGGGGGGCAATCAGCCCCAGCATTTT,CASSWPPGGGNQPQHF
-,TRBV5-1,-,TRBJ1-5,TGCGCCAGCAGCCTCGGAGGAGAGGGCAATCAGCCCCAGCATTTT,CASSLGGEGNQPQHF
TRBD2,TRBV28,-,TRBJ2-7,TGTGCCAGCAGTTTATCCGTAACTAGCGGGAGACCGTACGAGCAGTACTTC,CASSLSVTSGRPYEQYF
-,TRBV19,few,TRBJ2-1,TGTGCCAGTAGTATGAGCGGGCCTAGCTCCTACAATGAGCAGTTCTTC,CASSMSGPSSYNEQFF
-,TRBV5-6,-,TRBJ2-7,TGTGCCAGCAGCTCCGGGACTCGGGTCTACGAGCAGTACTTC,CASSSGTRVYEQYF
-,TRBV16,-,TRBJ2-3,TGTGCCAGCAGCCGGAAAATTGTGGCGGGATTCCGCACAGATACGCAGTATTTT,CASSRKIVAGFRTDTQYF
-,TRBV9,few,TRBJ2-2,TGTGCCAGCGGGGCAGGGGCCAACACCGGGGAGCTGTTTTTT,CASGAGANTGELFF
TRBD1,TRBV25-1,-,TRBJ2-3,TGTGCCAGCAGTGACAGGGGGCTTCGGACAGATACGCAGTATTTT,CASSDRGLRTDTQYF
-,TRBV5-6,-,TRBJ2-3,TGTGCCAGCAGCTTGGCGAGCGAGTCCACAGATACGCAGTATTTT,CASSLASESTDTQYF
-,TRBV28,-,TRBJ2-7,TGTGCCAGCAGTTTAAGGGACTTAACCCCGGGCGAGCAGTACTTC,CASSLRDLTPGEQYF
-,TRBV5-8,-,TRBJ1-2,TGTGCCAGCAGCTTGGAACAGGGATTTGGCTACACCTTC,CASSLEQGFGYTF
TRBD2,TRBV2,-,TRBJ2-1,TGTGCCAGCACTAGCGGGAGGGCGGTTGAGTTCTTC,CASTSGRAVEFF
-,TRBV29-1,-,TRBJ1-1,TGCAGCGGGGGGGGGTTAGGGCCATGGAACACTGAAGCTTTCTTT,CSGGGLGPWNTEAFF
TRBD1,TRBV19,-,TRBJ2-2,TGTGCCAGTAGTATGGGGACAGGGGGGGCCGGGGAGCTGTTTTTT,CASSMGTGGAGELFF
-,TRBV27,-,TRBJ2-5,TGTGCCAGCAGTTTGAGTAATCAAGAGACCCAGTACTTC,CASSLSNQETQYF
TRBD1,TRBV19,few,TRBJ2-7,TGTGCCAGTAGTATGGGGGACAGGGGCTCCTACGAGCAGTACTTC,CASSMGDRGSYEQYF